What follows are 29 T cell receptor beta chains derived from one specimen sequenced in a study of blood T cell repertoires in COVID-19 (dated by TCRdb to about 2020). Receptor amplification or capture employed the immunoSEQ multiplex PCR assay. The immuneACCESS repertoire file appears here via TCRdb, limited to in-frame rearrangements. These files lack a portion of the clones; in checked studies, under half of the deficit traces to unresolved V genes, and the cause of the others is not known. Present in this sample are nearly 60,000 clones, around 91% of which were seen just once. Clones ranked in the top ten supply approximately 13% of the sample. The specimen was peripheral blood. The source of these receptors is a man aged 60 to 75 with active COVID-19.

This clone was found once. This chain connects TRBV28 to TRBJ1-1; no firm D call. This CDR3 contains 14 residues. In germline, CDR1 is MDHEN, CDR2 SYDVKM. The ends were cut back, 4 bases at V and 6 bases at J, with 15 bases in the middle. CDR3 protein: CASSSWALGPEAFF. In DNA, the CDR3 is TGTGCCAGCAGTTCGTGGGCCTTGGGCCCTGAAGCTTTCTTT.

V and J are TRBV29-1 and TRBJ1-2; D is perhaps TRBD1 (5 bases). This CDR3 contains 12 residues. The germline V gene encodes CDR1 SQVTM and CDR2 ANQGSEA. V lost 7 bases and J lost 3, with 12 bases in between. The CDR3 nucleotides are TGCAGCGACTTCCGACAGCACTATGGCTACACCTTC. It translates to CSDFRQHYGYTF.

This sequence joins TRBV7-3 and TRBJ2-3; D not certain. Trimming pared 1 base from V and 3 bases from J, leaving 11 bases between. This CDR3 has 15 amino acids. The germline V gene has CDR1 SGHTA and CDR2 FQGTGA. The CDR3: CASSLSGLVTDTQYF. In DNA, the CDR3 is TGTGCCAGCAGCTTAAGTGGTCTAGTAACAGATACGCAGTATTTT.

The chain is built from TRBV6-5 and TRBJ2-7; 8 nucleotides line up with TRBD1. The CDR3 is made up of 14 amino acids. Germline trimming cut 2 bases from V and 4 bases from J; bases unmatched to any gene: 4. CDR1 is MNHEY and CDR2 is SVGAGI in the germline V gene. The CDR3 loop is CASSYGTGGYEQYF. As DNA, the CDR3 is TGTGCCAGCAGTTACGGGACAGGAGGGTACGAGCAGTACTTC.

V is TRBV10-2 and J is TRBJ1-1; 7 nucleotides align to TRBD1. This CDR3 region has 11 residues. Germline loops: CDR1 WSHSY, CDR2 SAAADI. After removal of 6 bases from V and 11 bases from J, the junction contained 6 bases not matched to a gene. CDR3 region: CASRTDRVAFF. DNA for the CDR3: TGCGCCAGCAGAACCGACAGGGTGGCTTTCTTT.

CDR3 DNA: TGTGCCAGCAGCTTAACTTCTACAGCCTACGAGCAGTACTTC. It is translated as CASSLTSTAYEQYF. The chain couples TRBV7-3 to TRBJ2-7; D unresolved. This CDR3 contains 14 residues. V was trimmed by 0 bases and J by 2 bases, leaving 8 bases between them. The germline V gene encodes CDR1 SGHTA and CDR2 FQGTGA.

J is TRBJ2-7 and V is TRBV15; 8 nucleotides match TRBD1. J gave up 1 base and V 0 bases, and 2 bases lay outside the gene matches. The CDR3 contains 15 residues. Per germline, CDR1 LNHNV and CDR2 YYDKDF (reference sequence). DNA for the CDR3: TGTGCCACCAGCAGAGATCGGACAGGGTCCTACGAGCAGTACTTC. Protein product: CATSRDRTGSYEQYF.

The CDR3 sequence is CASSSRGGRSDTQYF. Written as DNA, the CDR3 is TGTGCCAGCAGTTCGCGGGGGGGCCGATCAGATACGCAGTATTTT. The chain couples TRBV14 to TRBJ2-3; the match to TRBD2 covers 9 bases. Trimming took 6 bases from V and 4 from J; bases not matched to a gene: 8. The CDR3 runs to 15 residues. In germline, CDR1 is SGHDN, CDR2 FVKESK.

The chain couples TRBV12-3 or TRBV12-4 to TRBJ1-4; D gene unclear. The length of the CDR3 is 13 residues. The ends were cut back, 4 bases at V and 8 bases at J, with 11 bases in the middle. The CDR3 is CASSSGREEKLFF. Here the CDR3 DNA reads TGTGCCAGCAGTTCCGGACGGGAGGAAAAACTGTTTTTT.

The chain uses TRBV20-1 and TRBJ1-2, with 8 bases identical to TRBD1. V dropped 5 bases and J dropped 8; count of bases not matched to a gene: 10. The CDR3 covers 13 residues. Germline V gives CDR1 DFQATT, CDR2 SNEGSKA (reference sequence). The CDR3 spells CSAGVQGARGYTF. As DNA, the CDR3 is TGCAGTGCTGGTGTTCAGGGGGCTAGAGGCTACACCTTC.

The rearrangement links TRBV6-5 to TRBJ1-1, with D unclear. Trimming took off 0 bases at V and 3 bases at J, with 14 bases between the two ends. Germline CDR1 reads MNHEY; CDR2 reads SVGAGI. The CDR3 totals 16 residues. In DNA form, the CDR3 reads TGTGCCAGCAGTTACTCTTCGGTTTTGGAGTACACTGAAGCTTTCTTT. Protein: CASSYSSVLEYTEAFF.

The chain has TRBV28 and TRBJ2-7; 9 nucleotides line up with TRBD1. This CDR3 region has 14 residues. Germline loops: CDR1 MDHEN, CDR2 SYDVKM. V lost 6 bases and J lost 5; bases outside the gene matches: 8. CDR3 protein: CASRPGTGFHEQYF. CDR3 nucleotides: TGTGCCAGCAGACCCGGGACAGGGTTCCACGAGCAGTACTTC.

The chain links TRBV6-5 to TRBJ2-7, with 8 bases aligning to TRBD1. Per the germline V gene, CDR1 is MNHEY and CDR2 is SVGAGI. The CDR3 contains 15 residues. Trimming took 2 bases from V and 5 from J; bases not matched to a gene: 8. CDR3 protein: CASSYPDRDLHEQYF. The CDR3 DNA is TGTGCCAGCAGTTACCCGGACAGGGATTTACACGAGCAGTACTTC.

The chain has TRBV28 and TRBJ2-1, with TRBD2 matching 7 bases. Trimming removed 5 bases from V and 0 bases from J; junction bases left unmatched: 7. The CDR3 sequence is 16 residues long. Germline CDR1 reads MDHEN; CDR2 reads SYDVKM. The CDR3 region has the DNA TGTGCCAGCAGTGAGTCCCCGGGGGGCTCCTACAATGAGCAGTTCTTC. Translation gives CASSESPGGSYNEQFF.

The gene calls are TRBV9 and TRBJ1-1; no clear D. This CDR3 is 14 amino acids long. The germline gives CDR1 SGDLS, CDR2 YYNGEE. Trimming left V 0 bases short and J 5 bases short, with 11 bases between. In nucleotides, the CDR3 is TGTGCCAGCAGCGTAGGTTGGAGGGAAACTGAAGCTTTCTTT. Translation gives CASSVGWRETEAFF.

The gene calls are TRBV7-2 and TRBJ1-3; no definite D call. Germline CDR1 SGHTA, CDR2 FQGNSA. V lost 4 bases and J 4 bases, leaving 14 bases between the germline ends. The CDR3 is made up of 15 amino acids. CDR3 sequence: CASSWAGDHGNTIYF. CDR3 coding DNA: TGTGCCAGCAGCTGGGCAGGCGACCACGGAAACACCATATATTTT.

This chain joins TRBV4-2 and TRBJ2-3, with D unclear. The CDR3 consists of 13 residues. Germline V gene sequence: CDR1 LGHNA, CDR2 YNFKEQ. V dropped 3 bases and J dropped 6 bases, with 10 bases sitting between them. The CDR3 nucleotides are TGTGCCAGCAGCCAGGGCCCCCGGGATACGCAGTATTTT. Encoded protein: CASSQGPRDTQYF.

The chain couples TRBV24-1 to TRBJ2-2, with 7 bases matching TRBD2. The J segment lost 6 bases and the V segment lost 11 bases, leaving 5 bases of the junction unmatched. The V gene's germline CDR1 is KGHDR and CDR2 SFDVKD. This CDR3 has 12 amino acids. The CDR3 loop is CASQRGPGELFF. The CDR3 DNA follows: TGTGCCAGCCAGCGGGGCCCCGGGGAGCTGTTTTTT.

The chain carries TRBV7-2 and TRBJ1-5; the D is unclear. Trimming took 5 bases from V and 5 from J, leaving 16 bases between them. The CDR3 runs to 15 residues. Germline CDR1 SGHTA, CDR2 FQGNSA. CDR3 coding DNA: TGTGCCAGCAGCGTTTACACTGGTGGGCATCAGCCCCAGCATTTT. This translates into CASSVYTGGHQPQHF. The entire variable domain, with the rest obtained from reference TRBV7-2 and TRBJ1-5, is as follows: GAGVSQSPSNKVTEKGKDVELRCDPISGHTALYWYRQSLGQGLEFLIYFQGNSAPDKSGLPSDRFSAERTGGSVSTLTIQRTQQEDSAVYLCASSVYTGGHQPQHFGDGTRLSIL.

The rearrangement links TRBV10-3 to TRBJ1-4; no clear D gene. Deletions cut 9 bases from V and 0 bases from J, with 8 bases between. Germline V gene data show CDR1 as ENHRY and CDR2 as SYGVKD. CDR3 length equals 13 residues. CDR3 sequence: CAIKAATNEKLFF. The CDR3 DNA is TGTGCCATAAAAGCTGCAACTAATGAAAAACTGTTTTTT.

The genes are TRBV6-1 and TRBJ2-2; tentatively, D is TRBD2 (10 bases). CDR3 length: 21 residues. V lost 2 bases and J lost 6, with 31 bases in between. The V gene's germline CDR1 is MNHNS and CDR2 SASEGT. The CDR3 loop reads CASSEKGQGTTSGIQPGELFF. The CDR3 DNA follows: TGTGCCAGCAGTGAAAAGGGACAGGGTACCACTAGCGGGATTCAGCCCGGGGAGCTGTTTTTT.

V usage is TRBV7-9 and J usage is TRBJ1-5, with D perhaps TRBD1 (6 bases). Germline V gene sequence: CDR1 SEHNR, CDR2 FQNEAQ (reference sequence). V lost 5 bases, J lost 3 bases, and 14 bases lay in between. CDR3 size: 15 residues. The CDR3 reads CASSAGQTSNQPQHF. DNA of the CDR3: TGTGCCAGCAGCGCCGGACAGACGTCCAATCAGCCCCAGCATTTT.

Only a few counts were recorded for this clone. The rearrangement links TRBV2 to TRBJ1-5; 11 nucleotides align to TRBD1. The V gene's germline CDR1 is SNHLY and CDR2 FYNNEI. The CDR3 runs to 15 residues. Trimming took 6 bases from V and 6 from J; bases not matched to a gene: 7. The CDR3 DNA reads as TGTGCCAGCAGCCCGGACAGGGGGCGAGGTCAGCCCCAGCATTTT. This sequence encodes CASSPDRGRGQPQHF.

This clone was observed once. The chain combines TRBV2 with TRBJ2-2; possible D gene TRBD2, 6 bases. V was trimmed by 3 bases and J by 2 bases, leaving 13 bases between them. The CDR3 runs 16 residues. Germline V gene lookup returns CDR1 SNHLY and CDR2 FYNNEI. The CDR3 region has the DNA TGTGCCAGCAGTGACGGCGGCGGGATAAACACCGGGGAGCTGTTTTTT. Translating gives CASSDGGGINTGELFF.

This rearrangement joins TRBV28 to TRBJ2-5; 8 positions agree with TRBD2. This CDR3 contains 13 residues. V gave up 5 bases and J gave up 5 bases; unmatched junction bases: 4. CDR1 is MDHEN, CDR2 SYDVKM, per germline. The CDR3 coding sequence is TGTGCCAGCAGTAGCGGGGGACTGGAGACCCAGTACTTC. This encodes CASSSGGLETQYF.

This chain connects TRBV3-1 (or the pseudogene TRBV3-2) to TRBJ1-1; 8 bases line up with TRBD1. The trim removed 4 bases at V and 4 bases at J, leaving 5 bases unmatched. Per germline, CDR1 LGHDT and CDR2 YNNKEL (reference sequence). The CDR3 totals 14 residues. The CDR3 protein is CASSRLQGGTEAFF. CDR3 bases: TGTGCCAGCAGCCGACTACAGGGGGGCACTGAAGCTTTCTTT.

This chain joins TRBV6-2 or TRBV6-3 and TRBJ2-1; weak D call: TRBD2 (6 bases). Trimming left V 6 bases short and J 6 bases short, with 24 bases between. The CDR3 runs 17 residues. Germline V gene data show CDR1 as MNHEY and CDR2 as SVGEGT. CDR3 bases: TGTGCCAGCAGCCCCCTAAGGGAGGCTGTCGGGGGCAATGAGCAGTTCTTC. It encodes CASSPLREAVGGNEQFF.

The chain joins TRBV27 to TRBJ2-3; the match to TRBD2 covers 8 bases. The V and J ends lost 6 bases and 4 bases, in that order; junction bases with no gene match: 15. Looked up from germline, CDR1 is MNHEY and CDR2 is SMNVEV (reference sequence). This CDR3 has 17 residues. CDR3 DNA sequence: TGTGCCAGCAGGCGGGGGGCTTCGGGAGGTTGGGCAGATACGCAGTATTTT. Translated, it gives CASRRGASGGWADTQYF.

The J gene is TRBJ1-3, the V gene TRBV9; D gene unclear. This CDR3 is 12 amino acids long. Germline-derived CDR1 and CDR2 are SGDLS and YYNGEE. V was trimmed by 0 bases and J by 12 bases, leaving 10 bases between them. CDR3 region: CASSVGGGGIYF. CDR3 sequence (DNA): TGTGCCAGCAGCGTAGGAGGAGGCGGCATATATTTT.